This entry lists 25 T cell receptor beta chains sequenced from one sample in a study of human T cells and chemical hapten exposure. Stated time point: patch test 1, 2 weeks after DPC sensitization. Stated treatment: therapeutic diphenylcyclopropenone sensitization with weekly scalp DPC. Each CDR3 protein gets one entry after TCRdb re-called the RACE reads with MiXCR. Among roughly 180,000 distinct CDR3 sequences listed, around 22% were seen once. The starting material was whole blood, obtained in connection with sensitization to the hapten diphenylcyclopropenone (DPC). These receptors were taken from a woman aged 45 to 65 with alopecia areata. Some clones in this sample may be carry-over from other donors' samples.

The V gene is TRBV29-1, the J gene TRBJ2-3; D remains ambiguous. This CDR3 has 12 residues. Germline V gives CDR1 SQVTM, CDR2 ANQGSEA. V was shortened by 5 bases and J by 2 bases, with 8 bases between the two germline ends. The CDR3 protein is CSVLIHTDTQYF. The DNA of the CDR3 is TGCAGCGTTCTCATTCACACAGATACGCAGTATTTT.

This clonotype was counted a few times. The chain combines TRBV3-1 with TRBJ2-7, with 12 bases aligning to TRBD2. The CDR3 is 15 residues long. Germline V lookup: CDR1 LGHDT, CDR2 YNNKEL (reference sequence). V shed 4 bases, J shed 7 bases, and the junction held 8 bases outside the gene matches. DNA of the CDR3: TGTGCCAGCAGCCCCAGACTAGCGGGAGCCCGGGAGCAGTACTTC. It encodes CASSPRLAGAREQYF.

The chain employs TRBV7-2 and TRBJ2-3; D tentatively fits TRBD1 or TRBD2 (5 bases each). The ends were cut back, 2 bases at V and 4 bases at J, with 13 bases in the middle. The CDR3 contains 15 residues. CDR1 and CDR2 (germline): SGHTA, FQGNSA. The CDR3 sequence: CASSLRGPSSDTQYF. The CDR3, as DNA: TGTGCCAGCAGCTTACGGGGCCCTAGTTCAGATACGCAGTATTTT.

This clonotype has only a few counts. The chain recombines TRBV12-3 or TRBV12-4 with TRBJ1-1; TRBD1 matches at 8 bases. This CDR3 is 11 amino acids long. V dropped 7 bases and J dropped 7; count of bases not matched to a gene: 2. The CDR3 nucleotides read TGTGCCAGCACCGACAGGGGTGAAGCTTTCTTT. Protein sequence: CASTDRGEAFF.

This sequence joins TRBV19 and TRBJ2-2, with D unclear. Germline lookup yields CDR1 LNHDA and CDR2 SQIVND (reference sequence). Trimming took off 4 bases at V and 2 bases at J, with 8 bases between the two ends. The CDR3 covers 14 residues. CDR3 nucleotide sequence: TGTGCCAGTAGTACCGGGTCAAACACCGGGGAGCTGTTTTTT. Translated: CASSTGSNTGELFF.

This clonotype showed up just a few times. The V call is TRBV29-1, the J call TRBJ2-6; D is perhaps TRBD1 or TRBD2 (5 bases each). The ends were cut back, 5 bases at V and 2 bases at J, with 10 bases in the middle. Germline V lookup: CDR1 SQVTM, CDR2 ANQGSEA. This CDR3 region has 14 residues. This chain's CDR3 is CSVRGVAGANVLTF. The CDR3 nucleotides are TGCAGCGTTCGAGGGGTCGCTGGGGCCAACGTCCTGACTTTC.

DNA for the CDR3: TGCAGTGCTCGGACAGGGGTGAACTATGGCTACACCTTC. Its protein is CSARTGVNYGYTF. This chain joins TRBV20-1 and TRBJ1-2; 9 positions agree with TRBD1. V lost 5 bases to trimming and J lost 2 bases; unmatched junction nucleotides: 3. Germline V gene data show CDR1 as DFQATT and CDR2 as SNEGSKA (reference sequence). The CDR3 length is 13 residues.

The chain combines TRBV12-3 or TRBV12-4 with TRBJ2-5; the match to TRBD1 covers 7 bases. V lost 3 bases, J lost 1 base, and 11 bases stayed unmatched. The CDR3 covers 17 residues. This CDR3 is CASSFEGGEGTQETQYF. Written as DNA, the CDR3 is TGTGCCAGCAGTTTTGAAGGGGGCGAGGGTACCCAAGAGACCCAGTACTTC.

This clonotype was counted between two and nine times. This sequence joins TRBV18 and TRBJ1-1; D might be TRBD1 (5 bases). The length of the CDR3 is 13 residues. Trimming shortened V by 3 bases and J by 3 bases, and 8 bases separated the two germline ends. CDR1 and CDR2 (germline): KGHSH, LQKENI. CDR3 nucleotide sequence: TGTGCCAGCTCACCTCAGGGAGACACTGAAGCTTTCTTT. Translation gives CASSPQGDTEAFF.

The chain recombines TRBV20-1 with TRBJ2-1; TRBD2 aligns across 7 bases. The germline CDR1 and CDR2 sequences are DFQATT and SNEGSKA (reference sequence). With V trimmed by 6 bases and J by 4 bases, 6 bases remained unmatched. The CDR3 runs 13 residues. As DNA, the CDR3 is TGCAGTGCCGAGGACGGGGGGTACAATGAGCAGTTCTTC. Residues: CSAEDGGYNEQFF.

The chain links TRBV5-1 to TRBJ2-5; D gene uncertain. CDR3 length: 14 amino acids. V lost 0 bases and J 4 bases, leaving 10 bases between the germline ends. CDR1 and CDR2 (germline): SGHRS, YFSETQ. The CDR3, as DNA: TGCGCCAGCAGCTTGGACCTCTTAGGAGAGACCCAGTACTTC. It specifies CASSLDLLGETQYF.

The chain has TRBV18 and TRBJ2-7, with D hard to call. Trimming stripped 2 bases from V and 3 bases from J, with 14 bases between. Germline V gene data show CDR1 as KGHSH and CDR2 as LQKENI. CDR3 length equals 15 residues. This CDR3 reads CASSPNSGIFYEQYF. The CDR3 DNA sequence: TGTGCCAGCTCACCAAACTCAGGTATTTTCTACGAGCAGTACTTC.

V gene TRBV12-3 or TRBV12-4 combines with J gene TRBJ1-1; D call uncertain. This CDR3 has 14 amino acids. V was pared by 7 bases and J by 0 bases, with 12 bases between. Written as DNA, the CDR3 is TGTGCCAGCACTCCATACGGGTTGAACACTGAAGCTTTCTTT. It specifies CASTPYGLNTEAFF.

This clonotype was found a few times. The CDR3 here is CASRQAGTGHYGYTF. In nucleotides, the CDR3 is TGTGCCAGCAGACAAGCCGGGACAGGGCATTATGGCTACACCTTC. This sequence joins TRBV12-3 or TRBV12-4 and TRBJ1-2, with 9 bases identical to TRBD1. Trimming took 6 bases from V and 5 from J; bases not matched to a gene: 10. The CDR3 loop spans 15 amino acids.

CDR3 DNA sequence: TGCAGTGCTAGTCCCCGGACTAGAGGGAATGAGCAGTTCTTC. Translation: CSASPRTRGNEQFF. This chain uses TRBV20-1 with TRBJ2-1; 7 bases map to TRBD2. Germline values: CDR1 DFQATT, CDR2 SNEGSKA (reference sequence). V was pared by 3 bases and J by 7 bases, with 9 bases of the junction left unmatched. CDR3 length: 14 residues.

A few counts support this clonotype. Compared with germline, one end of the junction differs, possibly owing to a read error. V usage is TRBV2 and J usage is TRBJ1-1; D is uncertain. The CDR3 length is 13 residues. Germline V CDR1 and CDR2: SNHLY, FYNNEI. CDR3 in DNA: TGTGCCAGCAGTGAGTTACGATCCGAACACCCTTTTTTT. Its translation is CASSELRSEHPFF.

This clonotype was counted between two and nine times. The chain has TRBV12-3 or TRBV12-4 and TRBJ1-2; 8 bases fit TRBD1. The CDR3 sequence is 13 residues long. V lost 6 bases and J lost 8; bases outside the gene matches: 8. The CDR3 DNA sequence: TGTGCCAGCAGCACCACAGGGGGAGGGGGCTACACCTTC. Its translation: CASSTTGGGGYTF.

This clonotype appeared a single time. Relative to the germline gene, one junction end is altered; a read error may explain this. The rearrangement links TRBV9 to TRBJ1-2; D call uncertain. The CDR3 has 12 residues. Germline assignment: CDR1 SGDLS and CDR2 YYNGEE. CDR3 in amino acids: CVSSAATYGYTF. Here the CDR3 DNA reads TGTGTCAGCAGCGCAGCCACCTATGGCTACACCTTC.

The rearrangement links TRBV12-3 or TRBV12-4 to TRBJ2-7; 13 bases fit TRBD2. The CDR3 is made up of 15 amino acids. V dropped 6 bases and J dropped 4; count of bases not matched to a gene: 6. For the CDR3, the DNA is TGTGCCAGCAGCCGACTAGCGGGAGGCTTTTACGAGCAGTACTTC. Amino acid sequence: CASSRLAGGFYEQYF.

This clonotype was recorded a few times. The rearrangement joins TRBV18 to TRBJ1-5; tentatively, D is TRBD1 (6 bases). Germline CDR1 and CDR2: KGHSH and LQKENI. The V end lost 0 bases, the J end lost 6 bases, and 15 bases lay between the germline ends. This CDR3 has 16 residues. CDR3 coding DNA: TGTGCCAGCTCACCACCGGCCGGGGGCGGAGGTCAGCCCCAGCATTTT. It yields the protein CASSPPAGGGGQPQHF.

The table lists this clonotype with a count of one. The chain employs TRBV6-2 or TRBV6-3 and TRBJ1-6; TRBD1 matches at 7 bases. Germline V gene sequence: CDR1 MNHEY, CDR2 SVGEGT. The CDR3 is 16 residues long. V shed 7 bases, J shed 0 bases, and the junction held 6 bases outside the gene matches. DNA of the CDR3: TGTGCCAGCACCGGGACAGAAGGCTCCTATAATTCACCCCTCCACTTT. It yields the protein CASTGTEGSYNSPLHF.

The chain recombines TRBV6-1 with TRBJ2-5, with 7 bases identical to TRBD2. Germline V gene lookup returns CDR1 MNHNS and CDR2 SASEGT. There are 14 residues in the CDR3. J lost 4 bases, V lost 5 bases, and 7 bases had no gene match. The CDR3: CASSWSLAGETQYF. CDR3 bases: TGTGCCAGCAGTTGGTCGTTAGCGGGAGAGACCCAGTACTTC.

This chain connects TRBV6-2 or TRBV6-3 to TRBJ2-7, with 7 bases identical to TRBD1. The CDR3 is 13 amino acids. The trim removed 7 bases at V and 1 base at J, leaving 4 bases unmatched. CDR1 and CDR2 (germline): MNHEY, SVGEGT. The CDR3, as DNA: TGTGCCAGCACCAGGGACAGTTCCTACGAGCAGTACTTC. Its translation is CASTRDSSYEQYF.

In the case of this clonotype: Sequence at one end of the junction differs from germline and may be a read error. The chain recombines TRBV2 with TRBJ2-2; TRBD1 matches at 8 bases. CDR1 and CDR2 (germline): SNHLY, FYNNEI. This CDR3 has 12 amino acids. The CDR3 loop reads CASRGTPGGASF. The CDR3 DNA follows: TGTGCCAGCAGGGGAACTCCAGGGGGCGCTAGTTTT.

This clonotype has only a few counts. The rearrangement links TRBV2 to TRBJ1-1; TRBD1 agrees at 7 bases. This CDR3 comprises 14 residues. With V trimmed by 5 bases and J by 3 bases, 6 bases remained unmatched. CDR1 is SNHLY, CDR2 FYNNEI, per germline. The DNA for the CDR3 is TGTGCCAGCAGTAGACAGGGTTTGGACACTGAAGCTTTCTTT. This sequence encodes CASSRQGLDTEAFF.